The source of this TCR beta chain is a study of T cells after yellow fever vaccination. Study-wide results and limits: Post-booster samples contained most primary-vaccination clones (more than 95% CD4, roughly 88% CD8).

J gave up 4 bases and V 10 bases, and 9 bases lay outside the gene matches. Germline V lookup: CDR1 ENHRY, CDR2 SYGVKD. This CDR3 contains 14 residues. TCRdb fed the 5' RACE reads into MiXCR, producing one record per CDR3 protein. The sample includes around 530,000 distinct CDR3 sequences, 17% of them seen just once. With regard to this clonotype: The antigen is not known.

The sequence was collected from a man aged 18 to 29 who received the YFV17D yellow fever vaccine. The rearrangement joins TRBV10-3 to TRBJ1-5; 8 bases align to TRBD1. The sample consisted of PBMCs, taken 5 days after the first yellow fever vaccination. CDR3 sequence: CATLDRETNQPQHF. The CDR3 region has the DNA TGTGCCACCCTGGACAGGGAGACTAATCAGCCCCAGCATTTT.